This T cell receptor beta chain was observed in a study of T cell responses to AZD1222 COVID-19 vaccine. Notes on the study in general: Donors in the cohort were predominantly white British and more often female, and clonal diversity was possibly underestimated. In the spike-specific TCR repertoire, nearly half reportedly target unmutated variant regions. Among AZD1222 vaccinees, only 5 to 7 were seropositive at baseline. Vaccine-associated CD4 TCRs ranged over spike, dominating at 160-218 and 743-854.

The protocol was immunoSEQ multiplex PCR, while the TCRdb copy is restricted to in-frame clones and leaves out a portion. The sample has fewer than 85,000 clones; approximately 90% are singletons. A few counts support this clone. Its antigen is unknown. One junction end does not reproduce the germline sequence, and a read error may be involved. Sequencing used peripheral blood, obtained 28 days after the second dose of the MenACWY control vaccine. The sequence came from an adult who received the MenACWY meningococcal vaccine as a control.

The CDR3 region has the DNA TGTGCCAGCTCACCTGGGGCAGCTGAGGCTTTCTTT. This codes for CASSPGAAEAFF. This chain uses TRBV18 with TRBJ1-1, with D maybe TRBD1 (5 bases). The CDR3 consists of 12 residues. Germline CDR1 KGHSH, CDR2 LQKENI.